This entry describes one TCR beta chain. This specimen belongs to a study of blood T cell repertoires in COVID-19. Cohort placement rested on clinical history that participants reported themselves. Assay: immunoSEQ multiplex PCR; the TCRdb copy retains only in-frame clones and omits some. The sample lists about 200,000 clones; 85% to 90% were seen once. The material sequenced was PBMCs or T cells enriched from blood (not recorded which). The source of this sequence is a woman aged 35 to 49 with acute COVID-19.

The CDR3 coding sequence is TGTGCCAGCAGCGGGACTAGCGGGAATGAGCAGTTCTTC. Translating gives CASSGTSGNEQFF. The chain employs TRBV5-4 and TRBJ2-1; 12 bases are a match to TRBD2. CDR1 is SGHNT, CDR2 YYREEE, per germline (reference sequence). This CDR3 region has 13 residues. Losses at the gene ends were 4 bases for V and 7 bases for J; bases not matched to a gene: 0. The full variable domain, with the rest looked up from reference TRBV5-4 and TRBJ2-1, is ETGVTQSPTHLIKTRGQQVTLRCSSQSGHNTVSWYQQALGQGPQFIFQYYREEENGRGNFPPRFSGLQFPNYSSELNVNALELDDSALYLCASSGTSGNEQFFGPGTRLTVL.